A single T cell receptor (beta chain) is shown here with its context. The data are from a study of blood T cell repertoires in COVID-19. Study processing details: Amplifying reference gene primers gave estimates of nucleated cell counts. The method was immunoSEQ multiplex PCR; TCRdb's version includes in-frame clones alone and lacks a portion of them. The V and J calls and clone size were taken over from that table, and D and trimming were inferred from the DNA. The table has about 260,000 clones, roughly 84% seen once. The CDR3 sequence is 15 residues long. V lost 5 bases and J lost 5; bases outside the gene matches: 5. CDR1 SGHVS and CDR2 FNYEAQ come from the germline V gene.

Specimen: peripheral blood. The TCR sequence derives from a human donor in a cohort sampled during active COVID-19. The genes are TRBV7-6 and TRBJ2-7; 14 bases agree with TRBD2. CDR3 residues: CASSQGTSGSDEQYF. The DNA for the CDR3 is TGTGCCAGCAGCCAAGGGACTAGCGGGAGTGACGAGCAGTACTTC.